One sample yielded the 5 T cell receptor beta chains listed below, sequenced in a study of PD-1 blockade in classical Hodgkin lymphoma. The time point: cycle 4 day 1 (C4D1), after less than 7 weeks of nivolumab. Each patient's relapse followed autologous stem cell transplantation, and brentuximab vedotin exposure varied. The assay was immunoSEQ multiplex PCR, and TCRdb's table has in-frame clones only and misses some. The table lists about 60,000 clones, more than 90% of them singletons, with roughly 8% in the top ten. Sample: peripheral blood mononuclear cells (PBMCs), taken before the fourth cycle of nivolumab. These receptors originate from a human donor with classical Hodgkin lymphoma.

The V call is TRBV11-2, the J call TRBJ2-5; tentatively, D is TRBD1 or TRBD2 (6 bases each). The V end lost 3 bases, the J end lost 3 bases, and 20 bases lay between the germline ends. The germline CDR1 and CDR2 sequences are SGHAT and FQNNGV. CDR3 length equals 17 residues. CDR3 coding DNA: TGTGCCAGCAGCTTGGGAGCCTGGGGGGCTTCAAAAGAGACCCAGTACTTC. Its translation: CASSLGAWGASKETQYF.

V gene TRBV19 combines with J gene TRBJ1-5, with 7 bases matching TRBD1. The CDR3 consists of 14 residues. Germline loops: CDR1 LNHDA, CDR2 SQIVND (reference sequence). With V trimmed by 5 bases and J by 4 bases, 5 bases remained unmatched. The CDR3 DNA sequence: TGTGCCAGTAGTTGGACAGGAAATAATCAGCCCCAGCATTTT. Translated: CASSWTGNNQPQHF. The complete variable domain, with remaining parts taken from reference TRBV19 and TRBJ1-5, reads DGGITQSPKYLFRKEGQNVTLSCEQNLNHDAMYWYRQDPGQGLRLIYYSQIVNDFQKGDIAEGYSVSREKKESFPLTVTSAQKNPTAFYLCASSWTGNNQPQHFGDGTRLSIL.

The J gene is TRBJ2-3, the V gene TRBV27, with a weak D call TRBD2 (7 bases). CDR1 MNHEY and CDR2 SMNVEV come from the germline V gene (reference sequence). The CDR3 contains 16 residues. V was clipped by 0 bases and J by 5 bases, with 15 bases between them. CDR3 loop: CASSLSGGAMGDTQYF. The CDR3 coding sequence is TGTGCCAGCAGTTTATCAGGGGGGGCGATGGGAGATACGCAGTATTTT.

The chain combines TRBV5-1 with TRBJ2-7; perhaps TRBD1 as D (6 bases). Germline V gives CDR1 SGHRS, CDR2 YFSETQ. V was pared by 4 bases and J by 4 bases, with 18 bases between. The CDR3 extends over 15 amino acids. As DNA, the CDR3 is TGCGCCAGCAGCCCTACAGGGAGTGGACGGTACGAGCAGTACTTC. Translation gives CASSPTGSGRYEQYF. Full variable domain (missing parts from reference TRBV5-1 and TRBJ2-7): KAGVTQTPRYLIKTRGQQVTLSCSPISGHRSVSWYQQTPGQGLQFLFEYFSETQRNKGNFPGRFSGRQFSNSRSEMNVSTLELGDSALYLCASSPTGSGRYEQYFGPGTRLTVT.

The chain links TRBV7-8 to TRBJ2-2; D remains ambiguous. The length of the CDR3 is 19 residues. Looked up from germline, CDR1 is SGHVS and CDR2 is FQNEAQ. Trimming took off 1 base at V and 0 bases at J, with 18 bases between the two ends. The CDR3, as DNA: TGTGCCAGCAGCTTAGTTGGTCCGGGTCGCGCTTCGAACACCGGGGAGCTGTTTTTT. Protein: CASSLVGPGRASNTGELFF.